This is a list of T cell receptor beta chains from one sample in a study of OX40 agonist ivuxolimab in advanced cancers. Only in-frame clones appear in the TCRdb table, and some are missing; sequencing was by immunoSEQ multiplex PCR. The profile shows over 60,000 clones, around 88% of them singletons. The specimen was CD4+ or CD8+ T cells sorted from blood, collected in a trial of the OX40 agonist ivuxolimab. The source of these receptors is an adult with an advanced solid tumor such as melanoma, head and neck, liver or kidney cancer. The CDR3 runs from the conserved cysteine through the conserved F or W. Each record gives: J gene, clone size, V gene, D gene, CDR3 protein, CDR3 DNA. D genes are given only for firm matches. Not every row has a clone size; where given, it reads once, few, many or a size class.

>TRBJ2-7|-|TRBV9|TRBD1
CASSVDDRAYSYEQYF
TGTGCCAGCAGCGTAGATGACAGGGCCTACTCCTACGAGCAGTACTTC
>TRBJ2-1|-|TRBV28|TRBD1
CASSSGAGQGNGEQFF
TGTGCCAGCAGTTCTGGTGCAGGACAGGGTAACGGGGAGCAGTTCTTC
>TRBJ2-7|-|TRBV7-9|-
CASSRAGADEQYF
TGTGCCAGCAGCAGGGCAGGGGCTGACGAGCAGTACTTC
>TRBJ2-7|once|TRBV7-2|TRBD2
CASSFTGGREGVNEQYF
TGTGCCAGCAGCTTTACGGGGGGTAGGGAAGGAGTTAACGAGCAGTACTTC
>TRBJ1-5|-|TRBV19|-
CASMPQALEWNQPQHF
TGTGCCAGTATGCCCCAAGCCTTAGAATGGAATCAGCCCCAGCATTTT
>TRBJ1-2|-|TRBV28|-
CASSLSDYGYTF
TGTGCCAGCAGTTTGAGCGACTATGGCTACACCTTC
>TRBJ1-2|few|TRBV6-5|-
CASSDSIQDGYTF
TGTGCCAGCAGTGATTCAATCCAGGATGGCTACACCTTC
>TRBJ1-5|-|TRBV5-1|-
CASSGITYRQVGGWTPQHF
TGCGCCAGCAGCGGGATAACTTACCGACAGGTAGGGGGATGGACGCCCCAGCATTTT
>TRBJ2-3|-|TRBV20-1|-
CSSAPDTQYF
TGCAGTTCCGCTCCGGATACGCAGTATTTT
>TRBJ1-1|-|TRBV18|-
CASSPPLTGDTEAFF
TGTGCCAGCTCACCACCCTTGACGGGGGACACTGAAGCTTTCTTT
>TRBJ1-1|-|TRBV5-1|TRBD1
CASSTRGQPNTEAFF
TGCGCCAGCAGCACCCGGGGACAGCCCAACACTGAAGCTTTCTTT
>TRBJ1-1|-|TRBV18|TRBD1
CASSPGQVNTEAFF
TGTGCCAGCTCACCTGGACAGGTGAACACTGAAGCTTTCTTT
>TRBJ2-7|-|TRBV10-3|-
CAISESTGTYEQYF
TGTGCCATCAGTGAGTCGACGGGCACCTACGAGCAGTACTTC
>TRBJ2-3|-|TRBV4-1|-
CASSQEGGGVSTTDTQYF
TGCGCCAGCAGCCAGGAGGGGGGGGGCGTATCTACCACAGATACGCAGTATTTT
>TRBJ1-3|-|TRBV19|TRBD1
CASSITGTGGNTIYF
TGTGCCAGTAGTATCACCGGGACAGGGGGAAACACCATATATTTT
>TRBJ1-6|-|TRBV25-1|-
CASSLGGSGGSPLHF
TGTGCCAGCAGTTTGGGTGGGAGCGGGGGTTCACCCCTCCACTTT
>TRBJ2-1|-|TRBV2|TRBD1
CASTEWGQNYNEQFF
TGTGCCAGCACCGAATGGGGACAGAACTACAATGAGCAGTTCTTC
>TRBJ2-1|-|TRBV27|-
CASHSGESSYNEQFF
TGTGCCAGTCACTCGGGAGAATCATCCTACAATGAGCAGTTCTTC
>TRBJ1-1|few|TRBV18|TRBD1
CASSADRVVGTEAFF
TGTGCCAGCTCAGCCGACAGGGTGGTAGGCACTGAAGCTTTCTTT
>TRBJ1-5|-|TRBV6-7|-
CASSYSIGSSNHQPQHF
TGTGCCAGCAGTTACTCGATTGGCTCCTCTAACCACCAGCCCCAGCATTTT
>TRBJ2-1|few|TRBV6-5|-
CASSYRTRQFF
TGTGCCAGCAGTTATCGAACTAGACAGTTCTTC
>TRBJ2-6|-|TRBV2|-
CASSASDSGANVLTF
TGTGCCAGCAGTGCGAGCGATTCTGGGGCCAACGTCCTGACTTTC
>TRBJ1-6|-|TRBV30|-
CAWSARGNSPLHF
TGTGCCTGGAGTGCCAGGGGTAATTCACCCCTCCACTTT